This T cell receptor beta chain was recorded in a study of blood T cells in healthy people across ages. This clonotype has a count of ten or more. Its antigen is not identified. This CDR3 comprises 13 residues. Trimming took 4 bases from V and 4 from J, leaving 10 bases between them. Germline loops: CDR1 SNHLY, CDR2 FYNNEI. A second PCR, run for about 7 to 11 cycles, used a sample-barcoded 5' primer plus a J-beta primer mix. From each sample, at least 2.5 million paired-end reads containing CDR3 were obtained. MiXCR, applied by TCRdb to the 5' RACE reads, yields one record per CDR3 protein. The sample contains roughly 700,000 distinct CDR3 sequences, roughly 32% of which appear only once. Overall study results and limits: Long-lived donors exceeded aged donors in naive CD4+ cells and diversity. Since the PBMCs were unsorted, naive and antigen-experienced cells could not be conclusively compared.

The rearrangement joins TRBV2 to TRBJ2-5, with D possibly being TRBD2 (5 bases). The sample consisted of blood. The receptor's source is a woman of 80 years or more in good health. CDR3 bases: TGTGCCAGCAGTGGGGAGCTAGGAGAGACCCAGTACTTC. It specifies CASSGELGETQYF.